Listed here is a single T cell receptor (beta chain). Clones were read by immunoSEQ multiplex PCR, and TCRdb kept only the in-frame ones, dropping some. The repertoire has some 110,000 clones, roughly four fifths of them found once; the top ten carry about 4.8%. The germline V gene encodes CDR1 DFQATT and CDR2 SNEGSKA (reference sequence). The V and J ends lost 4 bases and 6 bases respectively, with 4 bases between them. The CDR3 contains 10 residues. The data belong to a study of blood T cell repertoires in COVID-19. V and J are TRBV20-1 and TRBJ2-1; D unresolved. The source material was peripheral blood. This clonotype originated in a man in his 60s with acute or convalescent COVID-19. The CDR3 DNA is TGCAGTGCTATTCTCAATGAGCAGTTCTTC. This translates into CSAILNEQFF.